Sequencing of this T cell receptor (beta chain) was carried out in a study of T cells after posttransplantation cyclophosphamide. Study results and caveats: Skin or GI-infiltrating T cells shared few TRB sequences with blood.

This CDR3 contains 14 residues. V dropped 2 bases and J dropped 1 base, with 8 bases sitting between them. Germline CDR1 is MNHNY and CDR2 is SVGAGI (reference sequence). Methotrexate plus calcineurin inhibitor accompanied controls' myeloablative marrow transplants; sampling was 1 year later. Note on this clone: Its matching antigen is unknown.

Produced via immunoSEQ multiplex PCR; TCRdb's table is partial and in-frame only. The sample consists of about 16,000 clones, 87% of them appearing once. This receptor was taken from a male patient aged 50 to 59 who received an allogeneic stem cell transplant from an unrelated donor, was CMV-positive, and had chronic GVHD only. Some of the T cells might come from the graft donor. This sample comprised PBMCs, obtained after an allogeneic stem cell transplant with a calcineurin inhibitor and methotrexate. V gene TRBV6-6 combines with J gene TRBJ2-5; D is undetermined. The DNA of the CDR3 is TGTGCCAGCAGTTACGTTTCTACCCAAGAGACCCAGTACTTC. The encoded protein is CASSYVSTQETQYF.